This TCR beta chain originates from a study of cytomegalovirus exposure and HLA in healthy donors. Unrecorded immune exposure was likely among donors, who were nominally healthy when sampled. The PCR contained 60 Vbeta and 13 Jbeta primers. Using immunoSEQ multiplex PCR, the repertoire was profiled, and TCRdb retains in-frame clones only, with some absent. The sample lists around 200,000 clones, 65% to 80% seen once, with around 1.7% in the top ten. General study points: Most of the CMV-associated TCR beta chains (in a later analysis) appeared to be HLA-restricted. Most TCR beta V segments were productive about 90% or about 30% of the time in an earlier analysis.

A word on this clone: Its target is unknown.

The sample consisted of PBMCs. The sequence derives from a man aged 45-65 years in good health and CMV-seronegative.

The CDR3 region is CASSLYGSTGELFF. In nucleotides, the CDR3 is TGTGCCAGCAGTTTGTATGGGAGCACCGGGGAGCTGTTTTTT. V is TRBV27 and J is TRBJ2-2; D might be TRBD2 (5 bases). V lost 3 bases to trimming and J lost 4 bases, with 9 bases between them. Germline V CDR1 and CDR2: MNHEY, SMNVEV (reference sequence). The CDR3 totals 14 residues.